One sample yielded the 13 T cell receptor beta chains listed below, sequenced in a study of cytomegalovirus exposure and HLA in healthy donors. Primers: 60 Vbeta forward and 13 Jbeta reverse. The repertoire was sequenced with immunoSEQ multiplex PCR; TCRdb's copy has only in-frame clones and lacks some. This sample's table reports 100,000 to 150,000 clones. The sequenced sample was PBMCs. The receptor set was obtained from a man aged 25 to 45 in good health and CMV-seronegative.

V gene TRBV7-8 combines with J gene TRBJ2-7; 9 nucleotides match TRBD1. From germline, CDR1 is SGHVS and CDR2 FQNEAQ. The CDR3 sequence is 14 residues long. After removal of 5 bases from V and 3 bases from J, the junction contained 5 bases not matched to a gene. CDR3 nucleotide sequence: TGTGCCAGCAGCCCCGGGACAGGGTTCTACGAGCAGTACTTC. Protein: CASSPGTGFYEQYF.

The chain couples TRBV30 to TRBJ1-2, with D possibly being TRBD1 (6 bases). In germline, CDR1 is GTSNPN, CDR2 SVGIG (reference sequence). The CDR3 covers 14 residues. V lost 2 bases, J lost 6 bases, and 16 bases lay in between. The CDR3 loop is CAWSPRGGGDGYTF. CDR3 bases: TGTGCCTGGAGTCCTCGAGGGGGGGGCGATGGCTACACCTTC.

A word on this clone: This specimen includes other DNA sequences encoding the same CDR3. The chain carries TRBV9 and TRBJ2-1; D ambiguous. V was trimmed by 0 bases and J by 0 bases, leaving 10 bases between them. CDR1 and CDR2 from the germline V gene are SGDLS and YYNGEE. CDR3 length: 16 residues. The CDR3 DNA sequence: TGTGCCAGCAGCGTAGGTCTGCGGAGCTCCTACAATGAGCAGTTCTTC. Amino acid sequence: CASSVGLRSSYNEQFF.

The rearrangement uses TRBV5-6 and TRBJ2-7; weak D call: TRBD1 (6 bases). CDR3 size: 14 residues. The V end was cut by 3 bases, the J end by 2 bases, with 12 bases between. From germline, CDR1 is SGHDT and CDR2 YYEEEE. CDR3 protein: CASSSQGRAYEQYF. CDR3 in DNA: TGTGCCAGCAGCTCACAGGGTAGGGCCTACGAGCAGTACTTC.

V gene TRBV5-1 combines with J gene TRBJ1-1, with TRBD1 as a possible D gene (6 bases). Germline CDR1 and CDR2: SGHRS and YFSETQ. The CDR3 spans 13 residues. Trimming took off 4 bases at V and 11 bases at J, with 18 bases between the two ends. The CDR3 loop is CASSLRGPGDAFF. CDR3 nucleotide sequence: TGCGCCAGCAGCCTAAGGGGTCCAGGGGACGCTTTCTTT.

The rearrangement links TRBV19 to TRBJ1-6; the match to TRBD1 covers 10 bases. Germline CDR1 is LNHDA and CDR2 is SQIVND (reference sequence). The CDR3 has 14 residues. Trimming at V came to 3 bases and at J to 14 bases, leaving 7 bases not matched to a gene. The CDR3 loop is CASSMGTGEATLHF. DNA for the CDR3: TGTGCCAGTAGTATGGGGACAGGGGAAGCAACCCTCCACTTT. The full variable domain, with the rest looked up from reference TRBV19 and TRBJ1-6, is DGGITQSPKYLFRKEGQNVTLSCEQNLNHDAMYWYRQDPGQGLRLIYYSQIVNDFQKGDIAEGYSVSREKKESFPLTVTSAQKNPTAFYLCASSMGTGEATLHFGNGTRLTVT.

CDR3 nucleotides: TGTGCCAGCAGTTTCGCGGCAGGGTTTTCCTACGAGCAGTACTTC. Protein: CASSFAAGFSYEQYF. This sequence joins TRBV28 and TRBJ2-7; tentative D call: TRBD1 (5 bases). Trimming removed 3 bases from V and 1 base from J, with 13 bases in between. Germline CDR1 and CDR2: MDHEN and SYDVKM. This CDR3 has 15 residues.

This chain joins TRBV4-1 and TRBJ1-6, with unresolved D. Per the germline V gene, CDR1 is MGHRA and CDR2 is YSYEKL. Trimming cost V 1 base and J 1 base, with 5 bases left between them. The CDR3 consists of 15 residues. CDR3: CASSQAGSYNSPLHF. The CDR3 DNA is TGCGCCAGCAGCCAAGCAGGATCCTATAATTCACCCCTCCACTTT.

Details on this clone: Compared with germline, one end of the junction differs, possibly owing to a read error. Other DNA sequences from this sample encode an identical CDR3 as well. The chain links TRBV29-1 to TRBJ2-7; D may be TRBD1 (7 bases). The germline gives CDR1 SQVTM, CDR2 ANQGSEA. The CDR3 spans 13 residues. DNA for the CDR3: TGCAGCGTCGAAGTGCGGCAGGGGGGCGAGCAGTACTTC. Translation gives CSVEVRQGGEQYF.

The chain carries TRBV20-1 and TRBJ2-1, with a weak D call TRBD2 (6 bases). The germline V gene has CDR1 DFQATT and CDR2 SNEGSKA (reference sequence). V was clipped by 6 bases and J by 5 bases, with 8 bases between them. CDR3 size: 11 residues. CDR3 DNA: TGCAGTGCCTCGGGAGACAATGAGCAGTTCTTC. Translated: CSASGDNEQFF.

The CDR3 sequence is CASSDEQWTAYEQYF. CDR3 DNA: TGCGCCAGCAGCGACGAACAATGGACAGCCTACGAGCAGTACTTC. The chain combines TRBV5-1 with TRBJ2-7; TRBD1 might be the D (6 bases). Deletions cut 4 bases from V and 2 bases from J, with 16 bases between. Germline CDR1 reads SGHRS; CDR2 reads YFSETQ. CDR3 size: 15 residues.

V is TRBV5-6 and J is TRBJ1-6, with unresolved D. The CDR3 covers 12 residues. The germline V gene encodes CDR1 SGHDT and CDR2 YYEEEE. Trimming stripped 2 bases from V and 11 bases from J, with 8 bases between. The chain's CDR3 is CASSFELTPLHF. The CDR3 DNA sequence: TGTGCCAGCAGCTTTGAACTTACACCCCTCCACTTT.

This chain links TRBV5-6 with TRBJ2-5; no definite D call. The DNA matches TRBJ2-7 better at its end, which makes the J call doubtful. The CDR3 loop spans 12 amino acids. Germline CDR1 is SGHDT and CDR2 is YYEEEE. CDR3 region: CASSSLSYEQYF. CDR3 nucleotide sequence: TGTGCCAGCAGTTCCTTATCCTACGAGCAGTACTTC.